The 30 T cell receptor beta chains listed next were all sequenced from one sample in a study of blood T cell repertoires in COVID-19. TCRdb keeps only in-frame clones here, not all; method: immunoSEQ multiplex PCR. The sample holds a few hundred thousand clones, roughly 89% seen once. Specimen: PBMCs or T cells enriched from blood (not recorded which). The receptors were gathered from a woman in her forties or fifties who had been exposed to COVID-19.

The V and J genes are TRBV19 and TRBJ1-3; D is undetermined. Germline lookup yields CDR1 LNHDA and CDR2 SQIVND (reference sequence). CDR3 length: 14 residues. Between the trimmed V and J ends, which lost 3 bases and 0 bases, there was a span of 6 bases. CDR3 bases: TGTGCCAGTAGTATCGTCGTCTCTGGAAACACCATATATTTT. Protein product: CASSIVVSGNTIYF.

The genes are TRBV6-4 and TRBJ2-1, with 8 nucleotides matching TRBD1. This CDR3 comprises 14 residues. The trim removed 4 bases at V and 5 bases at J, leaving 4 bases unmatched. Germline CDR1 and CDR2: MRHNA and SNTAGT. This chain's CDR3 is CASSGSGGNNEQFF. The CDR3 region has the DNA TGTGCCAGCAGTGGATCAGGGGGCAACAATGAGCAGTTCTTC.

This chain uses TRBV19 with TRBJ2-5; 9 bases are shared with TRBD2. This CDR3 comprises 14 residues. Per germline, CDR1 LNHDA and CDR2 SQIVND (reference sequence). V gave up 5 bases and J gave up 2 bases; unmatched junction bases: 3. CDR3 bases: TGTGCCAGTAGTCGCGGGGGGGCACAAGAGACCCAGTACTTC. Its protein product is CASSRGGAQETQYF.

The chain employs TRBV11-3 and TRBJ2-2; perhaps TRBD1 as D (5 bases). CDR1 SGHNT and CDR2 YENEEA come from the germline V gene. This CDR3 has 16 residues. Trimming removed 3 bases from V and 6 bases from J, with 17 bases in between. The CDR3 protein is CASSFGDRSIAGELFF. CDR3 nucleotides: TGTGCCAGCAGCTTTGGCGACAGATCGATTGCCGGGGAGCTGTTTTTT.

The chain links TRBV5-5 to TRBJ1-1; D is uncertain. The CDR3 has 15 residues. Trimming pared 1 base from V and 5 bases from J, leaving 15 bases between. Per germline, CDR1 SGHKS and CDR2 YYEKEE (reference sequence). CDR3 loop: CASSLTQPGRTEAFF. CDR3 coding DNA: TGTGCCAGCAGCTTGACACAACCCGGGAGGACTGAAGCTTTCTTT.

The chain links TRBV20-1 to TRBJ1-2; 8 positions agree with TRBD1. The CDR3 covers 14 residues. Germline V gene data show CDR1 as DFQATT and CDR2 as SNEGSKA (reference sequence). Trimming cost V 3 bases and J 4 bases; bases outside gene matches: 7. The CDR3 DNA follows: TGCAGTGCTAGTCGGGGACAGGCGGTCTATGGCTACACCTTC. Amino acid sequence: CSASRGQAVYGYTF.

The chain has TRBV5-1 and TRBJ2-1, with 14 bases fitting TRBD2. CDR1 SGHRS and CDR2 YFSETQ come from the germline V gene. The V and J ends lost 3 bases and 4 bases, in that order; junction bases with no gene match: 6. The CDR3 has 17 amino acids. CDR3 sequence: CASSWGLAGASYNEQFF. The CDR3 DNA reads as TGCGCCAGCAGCTGGGGACTAGCGGGGGCCTCATACAATGAGCAGTTCTTC.

This clone was found a few times. The chain uses TRBV6-1 and TRBJ1-5; no reliable D call. Trimming removed 3 bases from V and 4 bases from J, with 7 bases in between. The CDR3 runs to 13 residues. The germline V gene has CDR1 MNHNS and CDR2 SASEGT. DNA for the CDR3: TGTGCCAGCAGTGATGTCCAGAATCAGCCCCAGCATTTT. This codes for CASSDVQNQPQHF.

Note on this clone: This CDR3 is also generated by other DNA sequences in the sample. The chain is built from TRBV4-1 and TRBJ1-5; D remains ambiguous. V was trimmed by 0 bases and J by 2 bases, leaving 11 bases between them. The CDR3 length is 16 residues. The germline CDR1 and CDR2 sequences are MGHRA and YSYEKL. CDR3 region: CASSQDGGLGNQPQHF. The CDR3 nucleotides read TGCGCCAGCAGCCAAGATGGCGGGCTTGGCAATCAGCCCCAGCATTTT.

The chain couples TRBV6-1 to TRBJ1-6, with D hard to call. V was cut by 1 base and J by 18 bases, with 13 bases left in between. The germline gives CDR1 MNHNS, CDR2 SASEGT. The CDR3 runs 12 residues. The CDR3 DNA is TGTGCCAGCAGTGAAGGTCGGTCCCCAGGCCACTTT. This translates into CASSEGRSPGHF.

This sequence joins TRBV3-1 (or the pseudogene TRBV3-2) and TRBJ2-7, with 11 bases that match TRBD1. V dropped 1 base and J dropped 6; count of bases not matched to a gene: 2. The CDR3 runs 14 residues. The germline V gene encodes CDR1 LGHDT and CDR2 YNNKEL (reference sequence). The CDR3 spells CASSQGTGGGEQYF. DNA for the CDR3: TGTGCCAGCAGCCAAGGGACAGGGGGCGGCGAGCAGTACTTC.

V usage is TRBV7-2 and J usage is TRBJ1-6; 10 bases are shared with TRBD1. With 5 bases clipped from V and 6 bases from J, the junction kept 7 bases outside the gene matches. The CDR3 is 16 amino acids. Looked up from germline, CDR1 is SGHTA and CDR2 is FQGNSA. The CDR3 region is CASSDRGQGGNSPLHF. The CDR3 bases are TGTGCCAGCAGCGACAGGGGGCAAGGTGGTAATTCACCCCTCCACTTT.

The rearrangement joins TRBV4-1 to TRBJ2-3, with 9 bases aligning to TRBD1. Germline CDR1 and CDR2: MGHRA and YSYEKL. The CDR3 loop spans 16 amino acids. V dropped 0 bases and J dropped 2; count of bases not matched to a gene: 3. The DNA for the CDR3 is TGCGCCAGCAGCCAAGAGGGACAGGGACTCACAGATACGCAGTATTTT. Its translation is CASSQEGQGLTDTQYF.

J is TRBJ2-2 and V is TRBV29-1, with 12 positions matching TRBD2. CDR3 length equals 15 residues. Germline V CDR1 and CDR2: SQVTM, ANQGSEA. The V gene end was trimmed by 5 bases and the J gene end by 5 bases; junction bases not matched to a gene: 6. The CDR3 reads CSVILAGGETGELFF. CDR3 nucleotide sequence: TGCAGCGTTATACTAGCGGGGGGAGAGACCGGGGAGCTGTTTTTT.

The DNA for the CDR3 is TGTGCCTGGAGTCAAATCTATGGCTACACCTTC. Translation: CAWSQIYGYTF. The V call is TRBV30, the J call TRBJ1-2, with D unclear. This CDR3 is built from 11 residues. Germline CDR1 GTSNPN, CDR2 SVGIG (reference sequence). V was shortened by 2 bases and J by 4 bases, with 5 bases between the two germline ends.

The rearrangement uses TRBV5-1 and TRBJ1-4, with TRBD1 matching 10 bases. This CDR3 region has 13 residues. The J segment lost 5 bases and the V segment lost 7 bases, leaving 2 bases of the junction unmatched. Germline values: CDR1 SGHRS, CDR2 YFSETQ. The CDR3 region has the DNA TGCGCCAGCCGGGGACAGGGGAATGAAAAACTGTTTTTT. This gives the protein CASRGQGNEKLFF.

J is TRBJ2-7 and V is TRBV7-9, with 7 bases aligning to TRBD2. The V gene's germline CDR1 is SEHNR and CDR2 FQNEAQ (reference sequence). J gave up 2 bases and V 7 bases, and 11 bases lay outside the gene matches. There are 15 residues in the CDR3. CDR3 coding DNA: TGTGCCAGCACTGACGGGACTACAAGACCCTACGAGCAGTACTTC. Its protein is CASTDGTTRPYEQYF.

The chain joins TRBV30 to TRBJ2-7; tentatively, D is TRBD2 (7 bases). This CDR3 is built from 15 residues. The ends were cut back, 2 bases at V and 4 bases at J, with 18 bases in the middle. Germline V gives CDR1 GTSNPN, CDR2 SVGIG (reference sequence). The CDR3 nucleotides read TGTGCCTGGAGTATAGGGGGGGCCGTCGGGTACGAGCAGTACTTC. Its translation is CAWSIGGAVGYEQYF.

The chain combines TRBV18 with TRBJ2-1, with TRBD2 matching over 8 bases. CDR3 length: 16 residues. Trimming removed 3 bases from V and 3 bases from J; junction bases left unmatched: 7. CDR1 and CDR2 (germline): KGHSH, LQKENI. The CDR3 DNA reads TGTGCCAGCTCACCCCGACTAGCGCAGGGCTACAATGAGCAGTTCTTC. It yields the protein CASSPRLAQGYNEQFF.

This chain uses TRBV4-1 with TRBJ2-1, with TRBD1 identical over 7 bases. Germline values: CDR1 MGHRA, CDR2 YSYEKL. CDR3 length equals 12 residues. CDR3 nucleotides: TGCGCTTCGGGACAGCAGTACAATGAGCAGTTCTTC. This sequence encodes CASGQQYNEQFF.

The rearrangement links TRBV11-1 to TRBJ1-2, with no clear D. The V end was cut by 1 base, the J end by 0 bases, with 12 bases between. The length of the CDR3 is 16 residues. Germline CDR1 is SGHAT and CDR2 is FQDESV (reference sequence). This chain's CDR3 is CASSLGAETPNYGYTF. In DNA form, the CDR3 reads TGTGCCAGCAGCTTAGGGGCTGAAACTCCTAACTATGGCTACACCTTC.

V gene TRBV18 combines with J gene TRBJ1-5; 7 bases are a match to TRBD1. V gave up 4 bases and J gave up 6 bases; unmatched junction bases: 6. CDR1 is KGHSH and CDR2 is LQKENI in the germline V gene. CDR3 length: 14 amino acids. Written as DNA, the CDR3 is TGTGCCAGCTCACGGGACAGCCCCGGTCAGCCCCAGCATTTT. Translation gives CASSRDSPGQPQHF.

The rearrangement links TRBV10-3 to TRBJ2-1, with a weak D call TRBD1 (6 bases). The CDR3 spans 13 residues. Trimming left V 6 bases short and J 5 bases short, with 11 bases between. Looked up from germline, CDR1 is ENHRY and CDR2 is SYGVKD. This chain's CDR3 is CAISRQADNEQFF. CDR3 in DNA: TGTGCCATCAGCCGACAGGCTGACAATGAGCAGTTCTTC.

This chain uses TRBV11-2 with TRBJ2-6, with D perhaps matching TRBD1 (5 bases). Trimming pared 5 bases from V and 5 bases from J, leaving 19 bases between. Germline assignment: CDR1 SGHAT and CDR2 FQNNGV. The CDR3 extends over 17 amino acids. The CDR3 DNA sequence: TGTGCCAGCAGCACCTACACAGGACAAGATTGGGCCAACGTCCTGACTTTC. This sequence encodes CASSTYTGQDWANVLTF.

This clone was seen a single time. The V and J genes are TRBV25-1 and TRBJ2-7, with 7 nucleotides matching TRBD1. Germline lookup yields CDR1 MGHDK and CDR2 SYGVNS. V dropped 4 bases and J dropped 3; count of bases not matched to a gene: 3. The CDR3 has 13 residues. The CDR3 DNA is TGTGCCAGCAGTGTTACAGGGGTCTACGAGCAGTACTTC. It specifies CASSVTGVYEQYF.

V and J are TRBV19 and TRBJ1-5; 7 positions agree with TRBD1. V was clipped by 5 bases and J by 5 bases; unmatched bases: 9. The germline V gene encodes CDR1 LNHDA and CDR2 SQIVND (reference sequence). The CDR3 contains 15 residues. The CDR3: CASSSPRQGHQPQHF. CDR3 bases: TGTGCCAGTAGTTCCCCTCGACAGGGCCATCAGCCCCAGCATTTT.

The V call is TRBV7-2, the J call TRBJ1-3; D is undetermined. Per the germline V gene, CDR1 is SGHTA and CDR2 is FQGNSA. With 1 base removed from V and 0 bases from J, the gap between germline ends came to 7 bases. The CDR3 runs 15 residues. The CDR3 region is CASSLVGTSGNTIYF. For the CDR3, the DNA is TGTGCCAGCAGCTTAGTGGGCACCTCTGGAAACACCATATATTTT.

The chain is built from TRBV3-1 (or the pseudogene TRBV3-2) and TRBJ1-5; D is perhaps TRBD1 (5 bases). The CDR3 extends over 14 amino acids. Germline V lookup: CDR1 LGHDT, CDR2 YNNKEL (reference sequence). Trimming removed 0 bases from V and 7 bases from J, with 10 bases in between. CDR3 nucleotide sequence: TGTGCCAGCAGCCAAGATACGGGGGGGCAGCCCCAGCATTTT. Translating gives CASSQDTGGQPQHF.

The chain recombines TRBV10-3 with TRBJ2-2; 8 bases fit TRBD2. This CDR3 comprises 14 residues. Trimming took 10 bases from V and 0 from J; bases not matched to a gene: 4. Germline V gene data show CDR1 as ENHRY and CDR2 as SYGVKD. The CDR3 sequence: CATKRGPNTGELFF. Written as DNA, the CDR3 is TGTGCCACCAAGCGGGGGCCGAACACCGGGGAGCTGTTTTTT.

The chain is built from TRBV7-8 and TRBJ2-7; 9 bases map to TRBD1. Unmatched junction bases numbered 5, after V lost 6 bases and J lost 2 bases. The CDR3 spans 14 residues. Germline V gene lookup returns CDR1 SGHVS and CDR2 FQNEAQ. CDR3 region: CASRIGQGPYEQYF. The CDR3 bases are TGTGCCAGCAGGATCGGACAGGGGCCCTACGAGCAGTACTTC.